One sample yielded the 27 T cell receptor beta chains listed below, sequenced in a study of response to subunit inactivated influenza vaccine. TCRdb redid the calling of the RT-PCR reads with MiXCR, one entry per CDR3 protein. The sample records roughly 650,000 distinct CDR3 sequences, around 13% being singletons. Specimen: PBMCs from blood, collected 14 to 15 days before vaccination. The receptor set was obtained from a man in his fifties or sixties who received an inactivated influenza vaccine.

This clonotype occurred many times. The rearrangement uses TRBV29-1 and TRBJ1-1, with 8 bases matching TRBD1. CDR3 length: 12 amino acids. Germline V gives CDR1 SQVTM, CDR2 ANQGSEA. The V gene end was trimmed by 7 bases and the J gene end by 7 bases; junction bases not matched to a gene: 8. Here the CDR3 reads CSADPGGDEAFF. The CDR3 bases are TGCAGCGCTGACCCAGGGGGCGATGAAGCTTTCTTT.

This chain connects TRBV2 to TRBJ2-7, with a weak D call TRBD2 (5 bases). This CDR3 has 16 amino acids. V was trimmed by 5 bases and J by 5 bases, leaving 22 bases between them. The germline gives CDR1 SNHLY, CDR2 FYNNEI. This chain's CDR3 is CASSLDPRGKSHEQYF. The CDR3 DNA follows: TGTGCCAGCAGTTTAGATCCCAGAGGGAAGAGCCACGAGCAGTACTTC.

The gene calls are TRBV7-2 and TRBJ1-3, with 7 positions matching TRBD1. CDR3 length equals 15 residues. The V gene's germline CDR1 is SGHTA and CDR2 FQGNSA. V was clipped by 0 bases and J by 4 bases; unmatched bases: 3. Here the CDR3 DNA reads TGTGCCAGCAGCTTAGCGGCGGGACAGGGAAACACCATATATTTT. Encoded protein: CASSLAAGQGNTIYF.

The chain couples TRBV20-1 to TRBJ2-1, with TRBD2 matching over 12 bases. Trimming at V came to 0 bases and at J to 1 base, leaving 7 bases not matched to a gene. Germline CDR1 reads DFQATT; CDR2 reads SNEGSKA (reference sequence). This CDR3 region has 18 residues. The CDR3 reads CSAREGTSGSRSYNEQFF. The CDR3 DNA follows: TGCAGTGCTAGAGAGGGGACTAGCGGGTCCCGTTCCTACAATGAGCAGTTCTTC.

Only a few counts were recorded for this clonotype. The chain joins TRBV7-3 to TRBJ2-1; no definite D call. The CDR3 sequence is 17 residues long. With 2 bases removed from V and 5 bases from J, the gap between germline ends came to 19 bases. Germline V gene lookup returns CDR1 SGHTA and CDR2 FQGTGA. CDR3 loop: CASSLPPGALGNNEQFF. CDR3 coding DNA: TGTGCCAGCAGCTTACCCCCTGGCGCCCTGGGGAACAATGAGCAGTTCTTC.

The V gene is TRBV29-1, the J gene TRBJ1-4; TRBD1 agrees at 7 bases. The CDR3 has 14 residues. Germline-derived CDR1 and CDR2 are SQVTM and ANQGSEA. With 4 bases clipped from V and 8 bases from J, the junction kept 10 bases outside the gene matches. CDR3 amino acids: CSVATGASGEKLFF. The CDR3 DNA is TGCAGCGTTGCCACAGGGGCATCGGGGGAAAAACTGTTTTTT.

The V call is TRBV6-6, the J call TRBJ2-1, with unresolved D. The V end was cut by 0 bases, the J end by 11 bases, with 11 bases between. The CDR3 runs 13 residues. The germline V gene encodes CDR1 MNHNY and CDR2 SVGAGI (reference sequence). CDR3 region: CASSYSPTDKQFF. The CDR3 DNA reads TGTGCCAGCAGTTACTCTCCGACGGATAAGCAGTTCTTC.

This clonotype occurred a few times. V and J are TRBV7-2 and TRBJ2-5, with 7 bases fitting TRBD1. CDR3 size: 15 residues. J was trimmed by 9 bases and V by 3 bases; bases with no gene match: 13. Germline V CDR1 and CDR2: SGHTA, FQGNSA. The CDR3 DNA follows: TGTGCCAGCAGCTTTTTAGGGGGCTCCGGGGTGGCCCAGTACTTC. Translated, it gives CASSFLGGSGVAQYF.

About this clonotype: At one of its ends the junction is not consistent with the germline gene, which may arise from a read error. DNA for the CDR3: TGTGCCAGCAGTTTAGCGGGGGGTAATGAGCAGGTCTTC. It yields the protein CASSLAGGNEQVF. The V gene is TRBV12-3 or TRBV12-4, the J gene TRBJ2-1, with D tentatively TRBD2 (6 bases). This CDR3 comprises 13 residues.

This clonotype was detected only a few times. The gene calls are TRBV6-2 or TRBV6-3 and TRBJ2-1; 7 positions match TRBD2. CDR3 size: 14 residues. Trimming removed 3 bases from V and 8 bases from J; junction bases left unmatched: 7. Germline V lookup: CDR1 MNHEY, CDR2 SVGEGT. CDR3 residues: CASSYGEGFYEQFF. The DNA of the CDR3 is TGTGCCAGCAGTTATGGGGAGGGCTTTTATGAGCAGTTCTTC.

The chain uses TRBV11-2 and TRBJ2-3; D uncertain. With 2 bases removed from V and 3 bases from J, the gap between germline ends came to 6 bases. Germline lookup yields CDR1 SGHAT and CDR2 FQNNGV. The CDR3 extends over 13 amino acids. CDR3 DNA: TGTGCCAGCAGCTTAATGTCGACAGATACGCAGTATTTT. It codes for CASSLMSTDTQYF. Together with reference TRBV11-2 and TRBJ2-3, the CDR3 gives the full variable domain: EAGVAQSPRYKIIEKRQSVAFWCNPISGHATLYWYQQILGQGPKLLIQFQNNGVVDDSQLPKDRFSAERLKGVDSTLKIQPAKLEDSAVYLCASSLMSTDTQYFGPGTRLTVL.

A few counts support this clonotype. This CDR3 reads CASSPQQGAGEKLFF. As DNA, the CDR3 is TGTGCCAGCAGTCCTCAACAGGGGGCCGGGGAAAAACTGTTTTTT. The genes are TRBV12-3 or TRBV12-4 and TRBJ1-4, with 9 bases that match TRBD1. The CDR3 has 15 amino acids. With 5 bases clipped from V and 8 bases from J, the junction kept 9 bases outside the gene matches.

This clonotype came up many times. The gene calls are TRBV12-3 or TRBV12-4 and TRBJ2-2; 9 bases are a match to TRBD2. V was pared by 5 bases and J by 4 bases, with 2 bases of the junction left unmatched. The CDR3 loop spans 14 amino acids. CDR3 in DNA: TGTGCCAGCAGTCCGGGACTAGCCACCGGGGAGCTGTTTTTT. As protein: CASSPGLATGELFF.

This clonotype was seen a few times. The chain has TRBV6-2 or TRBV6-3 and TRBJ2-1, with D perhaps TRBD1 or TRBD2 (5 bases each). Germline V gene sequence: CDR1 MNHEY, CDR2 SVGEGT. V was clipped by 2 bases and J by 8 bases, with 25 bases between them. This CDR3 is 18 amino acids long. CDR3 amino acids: CASSYQLGEGRANYEQFF. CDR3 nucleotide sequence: TGTGCCAGCAGTTACCAATTGGGAGAGGGGCGGGCGAACTATGAGCAGTTCTTC.

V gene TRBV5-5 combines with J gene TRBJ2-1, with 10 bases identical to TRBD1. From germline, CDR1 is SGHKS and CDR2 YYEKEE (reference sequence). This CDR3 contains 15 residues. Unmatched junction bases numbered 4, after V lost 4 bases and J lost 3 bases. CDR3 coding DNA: TGTGCCAGCAGCGGAGGACAGGGGGTCTACAATGAGCAGTTCTTC. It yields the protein CASSGGQGVYNEQFF. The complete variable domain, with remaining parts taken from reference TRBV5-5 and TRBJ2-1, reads DAGVTQSPTHLIKTRGQQVTLRCSPISGHKSVSWYQQVLGQGPQFIFQYYEKEERGRGNFPDRFSARQFPNYSSELNVNALLLGDSALYLCASSGGQGVYNEQFFGPGTRLTVL.

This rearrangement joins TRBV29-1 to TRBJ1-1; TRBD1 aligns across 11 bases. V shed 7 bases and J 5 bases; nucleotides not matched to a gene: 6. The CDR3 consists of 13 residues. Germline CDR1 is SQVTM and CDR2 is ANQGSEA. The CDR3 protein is CSGGQGVGTEAFF. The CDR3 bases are TGCAGCGGGGGACAGGGGGTGGGAACTGAAGCTTTCTTT.

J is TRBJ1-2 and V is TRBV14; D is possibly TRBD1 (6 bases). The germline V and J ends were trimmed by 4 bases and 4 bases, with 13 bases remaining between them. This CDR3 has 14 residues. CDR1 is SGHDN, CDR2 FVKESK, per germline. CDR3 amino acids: CASSRGGGRYGYTF. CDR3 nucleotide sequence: TGTGCCAGCAGCCGGGGGGGCGGACGCTATGGCTACACCTTC.

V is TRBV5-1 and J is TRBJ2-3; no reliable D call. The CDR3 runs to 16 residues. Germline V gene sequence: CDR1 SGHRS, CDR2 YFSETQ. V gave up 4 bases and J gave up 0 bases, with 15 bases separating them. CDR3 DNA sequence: TGCGCCAGCAGCCTTCTGTTGGGGTCTAGCACAGATACGCAGTATTTT. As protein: CASSLLLGSSTDTQYF. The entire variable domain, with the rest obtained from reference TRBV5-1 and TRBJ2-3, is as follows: KAGVTQTPRYLIKTRGQQVTLSCSPISGHRSVSWYQQTPGQGLQFLFEYFSETQRNKGNFPGRFSGRQFSNSRSEMNVSTLELGDSALYLCASSLLLGSSTDTQYFGPGTRLTVL.

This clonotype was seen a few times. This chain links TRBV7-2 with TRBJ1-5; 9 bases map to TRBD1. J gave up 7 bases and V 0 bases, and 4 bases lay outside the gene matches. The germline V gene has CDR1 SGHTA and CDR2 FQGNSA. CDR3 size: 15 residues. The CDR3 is CASSLAGTGQQPQHF. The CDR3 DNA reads TGTGCCAGCAGCTTAGCCGGGACAGGGCAACAGCCCCAGCATTTT. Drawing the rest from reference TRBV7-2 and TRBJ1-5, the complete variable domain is GAGVSQSPSNKVTEKGKDVELRCDPISGHTALYWYRQSLGQGLEFLIYFQGNSAPDKSGLPSDRFSAERTGGSVSTLTIQRTQQEDSAVYLCASSLAGTGQQPQHFGDGTRLSIL.

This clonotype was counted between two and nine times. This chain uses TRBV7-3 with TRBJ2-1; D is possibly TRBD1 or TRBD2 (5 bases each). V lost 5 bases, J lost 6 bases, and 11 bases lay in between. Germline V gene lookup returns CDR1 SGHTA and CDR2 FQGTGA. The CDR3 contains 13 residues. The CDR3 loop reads CASSKGRLNEQFF. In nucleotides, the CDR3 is TGTGCCAGCAGCAAGGGACGGCTCAATGAGCAGTTCTTC.

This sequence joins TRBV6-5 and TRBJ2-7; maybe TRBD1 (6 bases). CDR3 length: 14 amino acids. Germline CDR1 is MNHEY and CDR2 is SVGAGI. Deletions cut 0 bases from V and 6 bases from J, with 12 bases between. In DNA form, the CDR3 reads TGTGCCAGCAGTTACTCTGGCAGGGGAACCGAGCAGTACTTC. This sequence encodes CASSYSGRGTEQYF.

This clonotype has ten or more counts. In DNA form, the CDR3 reads TGTGCCAGCAGTCTGATCACAGATACGCAGTATTTT. Its protein is CASSLITDTQYF. The gene calls are TRBV12-3 or TRBV12-4 and TRBJ2-3, with no clear D. The V end was cut by 5 bases, the J end by 2 bases, with 5 bases between. The CDR3 loop spans 12 amino acids.

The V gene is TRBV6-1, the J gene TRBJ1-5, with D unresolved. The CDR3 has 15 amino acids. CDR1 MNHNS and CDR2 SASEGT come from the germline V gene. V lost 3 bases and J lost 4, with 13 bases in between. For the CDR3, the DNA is TGTGCCAGCAGTGACCCCGGGAGGCTTAATCAGCCCCAGCATTTT. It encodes CASSDPGRLNQPQHF.

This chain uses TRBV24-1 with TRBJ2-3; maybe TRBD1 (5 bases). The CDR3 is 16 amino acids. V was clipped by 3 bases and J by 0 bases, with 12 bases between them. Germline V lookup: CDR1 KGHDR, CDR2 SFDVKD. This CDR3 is CATSDDSRTSTDTQYF. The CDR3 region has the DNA TGTGCCACCAGTGATGACAGCAGAACTAGCACAGATACGCAGTATTTT.

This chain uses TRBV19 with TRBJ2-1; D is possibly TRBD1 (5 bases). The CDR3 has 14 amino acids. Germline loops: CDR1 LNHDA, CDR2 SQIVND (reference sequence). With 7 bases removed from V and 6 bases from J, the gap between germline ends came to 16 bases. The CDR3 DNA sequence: TGTGCCAGTACTGGACATTCAGTTGGCAATGAGCAGTTCTTC. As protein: CASTGHSVGNEQFF.

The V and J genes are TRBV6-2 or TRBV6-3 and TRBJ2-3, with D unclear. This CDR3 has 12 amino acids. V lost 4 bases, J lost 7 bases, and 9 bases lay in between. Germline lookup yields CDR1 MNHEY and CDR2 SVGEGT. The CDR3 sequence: CASSSWSNTQYF. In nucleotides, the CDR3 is TGTGCCAGCAGTTCCTGGTCAAATACGCAGTATTTT.

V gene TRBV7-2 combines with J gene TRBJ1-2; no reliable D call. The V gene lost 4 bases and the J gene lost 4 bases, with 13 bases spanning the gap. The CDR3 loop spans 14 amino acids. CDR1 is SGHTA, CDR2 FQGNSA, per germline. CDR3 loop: CASSSTLFFYGYTF. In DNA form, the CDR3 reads TGTGCCAGCAGCTCGACCCTTTTCTTCTATGGCTACACCTTC.